This T cell receptor (beta chain) emerged from a study of cytomegalovirus exposure and HLA in healthy donors. General study findings and limits: Most sequenced TCRs were rare (though some public TCRs occurred in many donors). In the 130 or so validation repertoires, a later analysis found that first-cohort TCR clusters tended to co-occur.

After removal of 5 bases from V and 2 bases from J, the junction contained 15 bases not matched to a gene. Germline V lookup: CDR1 SEHNR, CDR2 FQNEAQ (reference sequence). The CDR3 loop spans 18 amino acids. A word on this clone: What it binds is not known.

TCRdb keeps only in-frame clones here, not all; method: immunoSEQ multiplex PCR. This table has about 120,000 clones, nearly 90% appearing once. V is TRBV7-9 and J is TRBJ2-7; 10 nucleotides line up with TRBD1. The origin of this receptor is a woman under 30 in good health and CMV-seronegative. The sequencing sample was made of PBMCs. The CDR3: CASSISGTGDISPYEQYF. Here the CDR3 DNA reads TGTGCCAGCAGCATAAGCGGGACAGGGGATATAAGTCCCTACGAGCAGTACTTC.